Following are 2 T cell receptor beta chains from one sample sequenced in a study of graft-versus-host responses after intestinal transplantation. Which antigens these TCRs recognize remains unknown. The data were produced by immunoSEQ multiplex PCR, yet TCRdb's version contains in-frame clones alone and is incomplete. Of around 100,000 clones listed, 87% are singletons. Specimen: unstimulated CD4+ T cells sorted from spleen or lymph node cells, collected before transplant. The source is a human donor who was the organ donor for an intestinal transplant.

The chain's CDR3 is CASSEALRAWYNEQFF. CDR3 nucleotide sequence: TGTGCCAGCAGTGAAGCTTTGAGGGCGTGGTACAATGAGCAGTTCTTC. The rearrangement links TRBV6-1 to TRBJ2-1; D is perhaps TRBD2 (5 bases). Germline CDR1 is MNHNS and CDR2 is SASEGT. Trimming took off 0 bases at V and 4 bases at J, with 13 bases between the two ends. The CDR3 sequence is 16 residues long.

This clone was seen just once. This sequence joins TRBV11-2 and TRBJ2-3, with D possibly being TRBD1 (5 bases). The CDR3 sequence is 15 residues long. V was cut by 0 bases and J by 2 bases, with 9 bases left in between. CDR1 and CDR2 (germline): SGHAT, FQNNGV. Here the CDR3 reads CASSLDAGNTDTQYF. The CDR3 DNA reads as TGTGCCAGCAGCTTAGATGCAGGGAACACAGATACGCAGTATTTT.